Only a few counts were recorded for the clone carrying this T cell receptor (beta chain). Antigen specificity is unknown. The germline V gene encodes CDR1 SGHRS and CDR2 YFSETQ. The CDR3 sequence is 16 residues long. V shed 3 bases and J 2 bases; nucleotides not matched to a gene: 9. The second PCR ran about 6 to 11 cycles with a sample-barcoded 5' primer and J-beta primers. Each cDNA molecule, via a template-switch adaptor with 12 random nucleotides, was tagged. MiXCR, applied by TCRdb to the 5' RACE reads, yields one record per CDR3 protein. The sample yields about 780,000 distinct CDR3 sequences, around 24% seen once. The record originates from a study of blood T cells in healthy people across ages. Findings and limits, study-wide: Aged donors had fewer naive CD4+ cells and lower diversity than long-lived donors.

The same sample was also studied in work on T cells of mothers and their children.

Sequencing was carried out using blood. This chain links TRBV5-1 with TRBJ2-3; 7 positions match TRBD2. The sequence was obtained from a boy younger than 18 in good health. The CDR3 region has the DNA TGCGCCAGCAGCTCCGGGACTATCCTCCCCACAGATACGCAGTATTTT. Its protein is CASSSGTILPTDTQYF.